This TCR beta chain was recovered during a study of blood T cell repertoires in COVID-19. As for the study in general: From T cells, B-cell-depleted T cells, or PBMCs came the material, which was cDNA or gDNA.

In the authors' methods: Reference gene primers were amplified, and this amplification served to estimate nucleated cell counts. The assay was immunoSEQ multiplex PCR, and TCRdb's table has in-frame clones only and misses some. That table supplies the V and J calls and clone size; D and trimming were determined from the DNA. This repertoire shows about 200,000 clones, roughly 84% found once; its top ten account for roughly 13%. Germline CDR1 and CDR2: MNHEY and SMNVEV (reference sequence). The CDR3 runs 14 residues. The trim removed 6 bases at V and 1 base at J, leaving 3 bases unmatched. The sequencing input was peripheral blood. V gene TRBV27 combines with J gene TRBJ1-5; TRBD1 aligns across 7 bases. The clonotype comes from a human donor in a cohort sampled during active COVID-19. CDR3 sequence reads: CASRIQGSNQPQHF. The CDR3 region has the DNA TGTGCCAGCAGGATACAGGGGAGCAATCAGCCCCAGCATTTT.